This T cell receptor beta chain appears in the sequencing data of a study of human T cells and chemical hapten exposure. Points from the study as a whole: With DPC sensitization, TCRs exceeding 1 in 1000 frequency showed no change. Expanded TCRs created a significantly greater count of big CDR3 similarity clusters than controls did.

Individual cDNA molecules in this library carried unique molecular identifiers. TCRdb processed the RACE reads anew with MiXCR; each CDR3 protein has one entry. Of tens of thousands of distinct CDR3 sequences in the sample, 9% to 9.5% were seen once. CDR3 size: 15 residues. Trimming removed 2 bases at V and 1 base at J, with 9 bases between. CDR1 and CDR2 (germline): SGHAT, FQNNGV. This clonotype has ten or more counts. Its cognate antigen is unknown. Described time point: patch test 3, about 24 weeks after DPC sensitization. Treatment described: therapeutic diphenylcyclopropenone sensitization with weekly scalp DPC. It was unfractionated whole blood from which total RNA was extracted. Ahead of each patch test application, blood was drawn.

V usage is TRBV11-2 and J usage is TRBJ2-1; the D is unclear. This receptor was identified in a middle-aged man with alopecia areata. Some clones in this sample may be carry-over from other donors' samples. The sequenced sample was whole blood, obtained in connection with sensitization to the hapten diphenylcyclopropenone (DPC). CDR3 sequence (DNA): TGTGCCAGCAGCTTAATGGGCGAATCCTACAATGAGCAGTTCTTC. The encoded protein is CASSLMGESYNEQFF.